A single sample gave rise to the 25 T cell receptor beta chains below, sequenced in a study of blood T cell repertoires in COVID-19 (dated by TCRdb to 2018 to 2021). Libraries were built with the immunoSEQ multiplex PCR assay. Not all clones reach the TCRdb copy of this immuneACCESS table, which keeps in-frame sequences only. Checked studies attribute under half of the gap to unresolved V genes and leave the rest unexplained. This sample lists more than 100,000 clones; about 87% were detected once. The ten largest clones capture 2.5% of the sample. Sequenced input: peripheral blood. These receptors were collected from a man aged 50 to 60 with active COVID-19.

This sequence joins TRBV5-1 and TRBJ1-2; D not resolved. Germline loops: CDR1 SGHRS, CDR2 YFSETQ. The V end lost 0 bases, the J end lost 1 base, and 10 bases lay between the germline ends. The length of the CDR3 is 15 residues. DNA of the CDR3: TGCGCCAGCAGCTTGGCCAGGTCAAATAACTATGGCTACACCTTC. It encodes CASSLARSNNYGYTF.

This chain uses TRBV6-4 with TRBJ2-1, with 9 positions matching TRBD2. Germline-derived CDR1 and CDR2 are MRHNA and SNTAGT. The CDR3 length is 18 residues. J was trimmed by 0 bases and V by 6 bases; bases with no gene match: 12. The CDR3 bases are TGTGCCAGCAGCTCTGGGCTAGCGGGGTCCAACTCCTACAATGAGCAGTTCTTC. Translating gives CASSSGLAGSNSYNEQFF.

The V call is TRBV7-2, the J call TRBJ1-2, with D uncertain. The CDR3 extends over 12 amino acids. CDR1 SGHTA and CDR2 FQGNSA come from the germline V gene. The ends were cut back, 5 bases at V and 4 bases at J, with 8 bases in the middle. The CDR3 sequence: CASSAEGYGYTF. The CDR3 DNA reads TGTGCCAGCAGCGCGGAAGGCTATGGCTACACCTTC. Looking up the rest from reference TRBV7-2 and TRBJ1-2 gives the full variable domain: GAGVSQSPSNKVTEKGKDVELRCDPISGHTALYWYRQSLGQGLEFLIYFQGNSAPDKSGLPSDRFSAERTGGSVSTLTIQRTQQEDSAVYLCASSAEGYGYTFGSGTRLTVV.

This clone occurred a few times. This chain connects TRBV6-5 to TRBJ2-7; 7 bases align to TRBD1. CDR3 length: 13 residues. Germline V gene data show CDR1 as MNHEY and CDR2 as SVGAGI. J gave up 0 bases and V 6 bases, and 2 bases lay outside the gene matches. The CDR3 spells CASRRDSSYEQYF. CDR3 coding DNA: TGTGCCAGCAGGAGGGACAGCTCCTACGAGCAGTACTTC.

The chain uses TRBV6-6 and TRBJ2-7; TRBD2 is a possible D gene (6 bases). V lost 0 bases and J lost 2, with 8 bases in between. This CDR3 region has 14 residues. Germline-derived CDR1 and CDR2 are MNHNY and SVGAGI (reference sequence). The CDR3 region is CASSYSTGAYEQYF. CDR3 coding DNA: TGTGCCAGCAGTTACTCGACGGGGGCCTACGAGCAGTACTTC.

CDR3 DNA sequence: TGCAGTGCTAGTTTAAGGCGGGGGGTTAATGAGCAGTTCTTC. Translating gives CSASLRRGVNEQFF. The chain carries TRBV20-1 and TRBJ2-1, with TRBD2 matching over 8 bases. The CDR3 has 14 amino acids. V lost 3 bases and J lost 7; bases outside the gene matches: 8. CDR1 DFQATT and CDR2 SNEGSKA come from the germline V gene (reference sequence).

The V and J genes are TRBV2 and TRBJ2-7; no clear D. CDR1 SNHLY and CDR2 FYNNEI come from the germline V gene. V lost 7 bases and J 4 bases, leaving 17 bases between the germline ends. The CDR3 totals 14 residues. CDR3 sequence reads: CASKTEITNYEQYF. The CDR3 coding sequence is TGTGCCAGCAAAACAGAAATTACAAATTACGAGCAGTACTTC. The whole variable domain, filled in from reference TRBV2 and TRBJ2-7, reads EPEVTQTPSHQVTQMGQEVILRCVPISNHLYFYWYRQILGQKVEFLVSFYNNEISEKSEIFDDQFSVERPDGSNFTLKIRSTKLEDSAMYFCASKTEITNYEQYFGPGTRLTVT.

This clone occurred once. The chain is built from TRBV4-2 and TRBJ2-5, with TRBD1 as a possible D gene (7 bases). The CDR3 runs to 18 residues. The V end was cut by 2 bases, the J end by 2 bases, with 21 bases between. The germline V gene encodes CDR1 LGHNA and CDR2 YNFKEQ. The CDR3 coding sequence is TGTGCCAGCAGCCAATCCCAGGGGGTAAAGGGGGGACAAGAGACCCAGTACTTC. Amino acid sequence: CASSQSQGVKGGQETQYF.

This clone was detected only once. V and J are TRBV2 and TRBJ2-1, with a weak D call TRBD2 (6 bases). Trimming shortened V by 4 bases and J by 13 bases, and 11 bases separated the two germline ends. Germline-derived CDR1 and CDR2 are SNHLY and FYNNEI. This CDR3 is built from 11 residues. CDR3 DNA sequence: TGTGCCAGCAGTGGGGGAGGACTACAGTTCTTC. Residues: CASSGGGLQFF.

This chain connects TRBV7-3 to TRBJ2-1; the match to TRBD2 covers 12 bases. This CDR3 has 15 amino acids. V was pared by 4 bases and J by 9 bases, with 7 bases of the junction left unmatched. CDR1 and CDR2 from the germline V gene are SGHTA and FQGTGA. The CDR3 DNA sequence: TGTGCCAGCAGCTCGGCTAGCGGGGGGGCCAGTGAGCAGTTCTTC. It encodes CASSSASGGASEQFF.

The V gene is TRBV28, the J gene TRBJ2-7; D ambiguous. Germline V gives CDR1 MDHEN, CDR2 SYDVKM. V dropped 7 bases and J dropped 2 bases, with 9 bases sitting between them. The length of the CDR3 is 12 residues. In DNA form, the CDR3 reads TGTGCCAGCAATCACCGAGCCTACGAGCAGTACTTC. Protein: CASNHRAYEQYF.

The V call is TRBV7-8, the J call TRBJ1-1; tentatively, D is TRBD1 (6 bases). Between the trimmed V and J ends, which lost 2 bases and 8 bases, there was a span of 9 bases. The CDR3 extends over 12 amino acids. Germline lookup yields CDR1 SGHVS and CDR2 FQNEAQ. Here the CDR3 reads CASSLIGGEAFF. The CDR3 coding sequence is TGTGCCAGCAGCTTAATTGGGGGCGAAGCTTTCTTT.

The chain couples TRBV5-6 to TRBJ2-3, with 10 bases identical to TRBD2. This CDR3 is 16 amino acids long. Trimming at V came to 4 bases and at J to 3 bases, leaving 8 bases not matched to a gene. Germline V gene sequence: CDR1 SGHDT, CDR2 YYEEEE. CDR3 nucleotides: TGTGCCAGCAGCAAACTTAGCGGGGGGCGGACAGATACGCAGTATTTT. As protein: CASSKLSGGRTDTQYF.

This chain uses TRBV11-1 with TRBJ1-1; weak D call: TRBD1 (6 bases). The CDR3 spans 13 residues. CDR1 and CDR2 from the germline V gene are SGHAT and FQDESV (reference sequence). V lost 2 bases and J 6 bases, leaving 10 bases between the germline ends. The CDR3 DNA follows: TGTGCCAGCAGCTTAACAGGGACGTCTGAAGCTTTCTTT. It yields the protein CASSLTGTSEAFF.

V and J are TRBV7-2 and TRBJ1-4, with 7 bases that match TRBD1. Trimming took 2 bases from V and 10 from J; bases not matched to a gene: 10. The CDR3 consists of 15 residues. Per the germline V gene, CDR1 is SGHTA and CDR2 is FQGNSA. CDR3 sequence reads: CASSLSQGGRVKLFF. CDR3 nucleotide sequence: TGTGCCAGCAGCTTATCTCAGGGGGGTAGGGTAAAACTGTTTTTT.

This chain links TRBV23-1 with TRBJ1-4, with a tentative D call TRBD1 (6 bases). TRBV23-1 is sorted into the ORF group, with uncertain function. Trimming took 5 bases from V and 3 from J, leaving 19 bases between them. This CDR3 has 17 residues. CDR3 in amino acids: CASSGGDKGMANEKLFF. Written as DNA, the CDR3 is TGCGCCAGCAGTGGGGGCGATAAGGGGATGGCTAATGAAAAACTGTTTTTT.

This clone was detected only once. The chain is built from TRBV24-1 and TRBJ2-2; TRBD2 agrees at 12 bases. CDR1 KGHDR and CDR2 SFDVKD come from the germline V gene. V lost 4 bases, J lost 5 bases, and 4 bases stayed unmatched. The CDR3 totals 16 residues. CDR3 amino acids: CATSDTGTSGTGELFF. Written as DNA, the CDR3 is TGTGCCACCAGTGACACCGGGACTAGCGGGACCGGGGAGCTGTTTTTT.

This sequence joins TRBV5-6 and TRBJ1-3, with 7 bases identical to TRBD1. V was clipped by 4 bases and J by 2 bases; unmatched bases: 6. This CDR3 region has 15 residues. CDR1 SGHDT and CDR2 YYEEEE come from the germline V gene. The CDR3 bases are TGTGCCAGCAGCCAGACAGGGAGGACTGGAAACACCATATATTTT. Its translation: CASSQTGRTGNTIYF.

The V and J genes are TRBV3-1 (or the pseudogene TRBV3-2) and TRBJ1-1; D unclear. V gave up 1 base and J gave up 7 bases, with 16 bases separating them. Germline lookup yields CDR1 LGHDT and CDR2 YNNKEL (reference sequence). There are 15 residues in the CDR3. The CDR3 region has the DNA TGTGCCAGCAGCCAAGCGGCAGGAACCAATCTTGAAGCTTTCTTT. It is translated as CASSQAAGTNLEAFF.

The V and J genes are TRBV5-1 and TRBJ2-1, with 7 bases aligning to TRBD1. CDR1 and CDR2 (germline): SGHRS, YFSETQ. Trimming removed 1 base from V and 1 base from J; junction bases left unmatched: 8. The CDR3 is made up of 17 amino acids. Here the CDR3 DNA reads TGCGCCAGCAGCTTGCGCCCGACAGGGTCGTCCTACAATGAGCAGTTCTTC. This translates into CASSLRPTGSSYNEQFF.

The chain uses TRBV12-3 or TRBV12-4 and TRBJ2-1, with a possible D match to TRBD2 (6 bases). Trimming shortened V by 8 bases and J by 8 bases, and 13 bases separated the two germline ends. The CDR3 is 12 amino acids. The CDR3 nucleotides are TGTGCCAGCGTTCCGGGGGTCGATGAGCAGTTCTTC. This codes for CASVPGVDEQFF.

The V call is TRBV7-9, the J call TRBJ2-3; 10 nucleotides line up with TRBD2. V dropped 5 bases and J dropped 2; count of bases not matched to a gene: 7. CDR3 size: 16 residues. Looked up from germline, CDR1 is SEHNR and CDR2 is FQNEAQ (reference sequence). DNA for the CDR3: TGTGCCAGCAGCAGACGGACTAGCGGCACCACAGATACGCAGTATTTT. Translated: CASSRRTSGTTDTQYF.

The V call is TRBV11-3, the J call TRBJ2-3; 13 bases align to TRBD2. After removal of 5 bases from V and 6 bases from J, the junction contained 5 bases not matched to a gene. This CDR3 is built from 15 residues. CDR1 SGHNT and CDR2 YENEEA come from the germline V gene. The CDR3 DNA is TGTGCCAGCAGCCGGACTAGCGGGGGAGGGGATACGCAGTATTTT. Protein sequence: CASSRTSGGGDTQYF.

The chain has TRBV6-5 and TRBJ2-7, with 8 nucleotides matching TRBD2. Germline V gene lookup returns CDR1 MNHEY and CDR2 SVGAGI. This CDR3 has 15 amino acids. Trimming removed 11 bases from V and 7 bases from J; junction bases left unmatched: 19. The CDR3 DNA sequence: TGTGCCTCAGCCGCTAGAGGGCTAGCGGGCCTTGAGCAGTACTTC. It translates to CASAARGLAGLEQYF.

This chain links TRBV20-1 with TRBJ1-2; D gene uncertain. V lost 2 bases and J 4 bases, leaving 5 bases between the germline ends. The CDR3 loop spans 11 amino acids. CDR1 is DFQATT and CDR2 is SNEGSKA in the germline V gene (reference sequence). CDR3 sequence (DNA): TGCAGTGCTAGATTTAGCTATGGCTACACCTTC. This sequence encodes CSARFSYGYTF.